A selection of T cell receptor beta chains follows, all from one sample in a study of CD8+CD57+ T cells in acquired aplastic anemia. Each CDR3 protein gets one entry after TCRdb re-called the reads with MiXCR. This sample carries tens of thousands of distinct CDR3 sequences, under 50% of them seen once, and the ten largest clones take 66%. The sequenced material came from sorted CD4+, CD8+, or CD8+CD57+ T cells (not recorded which) from PBMCs. Source of these receptors: a human donor in good health, serving as a control. CDR3s include the opening cysteine and the closing phenylalanine or tryptophan. D genes are given only for firm matches. Where a row states a size, it is once, few, many or the class of an expanded clone; other rows omit it.

CDR3nt | CDR3aa | v_gene | abundance | d_gene | j_gene
TGCAGTGCTAGTGAGCGGGAGTCCTACGAGCAGTACTTC | CSASERESYEQYF | TRBV20-1 | many | TRBD2 | TRBJ2-7
TGTGCCATCAGTGATGGTCTAGGCGGGTACGAGCAGTACTTC | CAISDGLGGYEQYF | TRBV10-3 | - | - | TRBJ2-7
TGTGCCAGCAGCTTGACTGGTGAGCAGTTCTTC | CASSLTGEQFF | TRBV11-2 | many | - | TRBJ2-1
TGTGCCAGCAGTTTTAGTAAATCCTACGAGCAGTACTTC | CASSFSKSYEQYF | TRBV27 | many | - | TRBJ2-7
TGCGCCAGCAGCTTGGCACTAACTAGGATTGTCCCAGAGACCCAGTACTTC | CASSLALTRIVPETQYF | TRBV5-1 | - | - | TRBJ2-5
TGCGCCACTATAGGACAGTTGGATCAGCCCCAGCATTTT | CATIGQLDQPQHF | TRBV10-2 | - | - | TRBJ1-5
TGTGCCAGTAGTATGACGGCCCCATTGGAAGCTTTCTTT | CASSMTAPLEAFF | TRBV19 | - | - | TRBJ1-1
TGTGCCAGCAGCGACGGAAATTCACCCCTCCACTTT | CASSDGNSPLHF | TRBV11-2 | many | - | TRBJ1-6
TGTGCCAGTAGTCCCCGATGGGAGAGCAATCAGCCCCAGCATTTT | CASSPRWESNQPQHF | TRBV19 | - | - | TRBJ1-5
TGTGCCTGGAGTGCGACAGGGAACACTGAAGCTTTCTTT | CAWSATGNTEAFF | TRBV30 | - | - | TRBJ1-1
TGTGCCACCGAAACTAGCCCCACAGATACGCAGTATTTT | CATETSPTDTQYF | TRBV15 | many | - | TRBJ2-3
TGTGCCAGCAGCGGAGGTTCCGGGGCCAACGTCCTGACTTTC | CASSGGSGANVLTF | TRBV9 | - | - | TRBJ2-6
TGCGCCAGCAGCTTGGTAGCAGGTGGGGCCAACGTCCTGACTTTC | CASSLVAGGANVLTF | TRBV5-1 | - | - | TRBJ2-6
TGTGCCAGCAGTGAAGGGAGCGGAGTCACAGATACGCAGTATTTT | CASSEGSGVTDTQYF | TRBV6-1 | many | - | TRBJ2-3
TGTGCCCCCCGGGGCGTCGAGCAGTACTTC | CAPRGVEQYF | TRBV13 | - | - | TRBJ2-7
TGTGCCAGCAGCCGAGCGGGGGTAGGGCTGTACGAGCAGTACTTC | CASSRAGVGLYEQYF | TRBV7-9 | - | TRBD2 | TRBJ2-7
TGTGCCACAAATCGGGGACAGGGGACCAATTCACCCCTCCACTTT | CATNRGQGTNSPLHF | TRBV2 | - | TRBD1 | TRBJ1-6
TGTGCCAGTAGTGAGGTGGACAGGGACAATCAGCCCCAGCATTTT | CASSEVDRDNQPQHF | TRBV19 | - | TRBD1 | TRBJ1-5
TGTGCCACCAGCAAAAACGGACGGATCTATAATTCACCCCTCCACTTT | CATSKNGRIYNSPLHF | TRBV15 | once | - | TRBJ1-6
TGTGCCAGTAGCCCCCGAGGGGGAAAACTGTTTTTT | CASSPRGGKLFF | TRBV19 | - | - | TRBJ1-4
TGTGCCAGCAGTGAATCCCAGAATGGCTACACCTTC | CASSESQNGYTF | TRBV25-1 | many | - | TRBJ1-2
TGTGCCAGCAGTGAAGTTAAGGGGTTCTACGAGCAGTACTTC | CASSEVKGFYEQYF | TRBV2 | - | - | TRBJ2-7
TGTGCCAGCAGTGTTACGGGGAACACTGAAGCTTTCTTT | CASSVTGNTEAFF | TRBV2 | - | - | TRBJ1-1
TGTGCCCATCCACGAGAATCTAACTATGGCTACACCTTC | CAHPRESNYGYTF | TRBV30 | - | - | TRBJ1-2
TGTGCCAGCAGTTCACTCCGGACTAGCGGGCACACAGATACGCAGTATTTT | CASSSLRTSGHTDTQYF | TRBV25-1 | - | TRBD2 | TRBJ2-3
TGTGCCATCAGTGATCAGGCACCACGCTCTGGAAACACCATATATTTT | CAISDQAPRSGNTIYF | TRBV10-3 | - | - | TRBJ1-3
TGTGCCAGCAGTTTTACCCACGAGGGAGAGACCCAGTACTTC | CASSFTHEGETQYF | TRBV12-3/TRBV12-4 | many | - | TRBJ2-5
TGTGCCAGCAGCCTCATTGGAGCCGCCTCTGGAAACACCATATATTTT | CASSLIGAASGNTIYF | TRBV12-3/TRBV12-4 | - | - | TRBJ1-3
TGTGCCAGCAGTGGACTCAGGGACACTGACAACTATGGCTACACCTTC | CASSGLRDTDNYGYTF | TRBV2 | many | - | TRBJ1-2
TGTGCCAGCAGTTTTGCCCAGAACACCGGGGAGCTGTTTTTT | CASSFAQNTGELFF | TRBV12-3/TRBV12-4 | many | - | TRBJ2-2
TGCGCCAGCTCTCCCTCCGTAGGCATTCGGTACTTC | CASSPSVGIRYF | TRBV5-1 | - | - | TRBJ2-4
TGCAGCAGTTACGGGCTAGCGGGGGATCCGCACTTC | CSSYGLAGDPHF | TRBV29-1 | - | TRBD2 | TRBJ2-7
TGTGCCAGCAGTTTACAAACCCCAGGGGCCTATGGCTACACCTTC | CASSLQTPGAYGYTF | TRBV27 | - | - | TRBJ1-2
TGTGCCAGCAGCTCCGCCGGGACAGGAAACACCATATATTTT | CASSSAGTGNTIYF | TRBV9 | many | - | TRBJ1-3
TGCAGTGCTAGAGGACCTGACGGGGTGGACACTGAAGCTTTCTTT | CSARGPDGVDTEAFF | TRBV20-1 | - | - | TRBJ1-1
TGTGCCAGTAGTATAGGTACTGCGGGGGCGGCAGATACGCAGTATTTT | CASSIGTAGAADTQYF | TRBV19 | many | - | TRBJ2-3
TGTGCCAGCAGCGAAGGCGGGGGACTAGCGGGAGAGACCCAGTACTTC | CASSEGGGLAGETQYF | TRBV11-2 | few | TRBD2 | TRBJ2-5
TGTGCCAGCAAAATAGGGGACGGGTTCGCTTTCTTT | CASKIGDGFAFF | TRBV6-1 | - | - | TRBJ1-1
TGTGCCAGCAGCCAAGGGACTCTTGCAGGGGGATGGCCCCTCCACTTT | CASSQGTLAGGWPLHF | TRBV4-2 | - | TRBD1 | TRBJ1-6
TGTGCCAGCAGCGGGGGATGGGATCAGGGGAACTCCTACAATGAGCAGTTCTTC | CASSGGWDQGNSYNEQFF | TRBV9 | few | - | TRBJ2-1
TGTGCCACCAGTGACCCCGGACAGACACACTATGGCTACACCTTC | CATSDPGQTHYGYTF | TRBV24-1 | many | - | TRBJ1-2
TGCAGTGCCTCGAGGGACCAGGGATACGAGCAGTACTTC | CSASRDQGYEQYF | TRBV20-1 | many | - | TRBJ2-7
TGCGCCAGCAGCCAAGAAGTGGGCTTCGAGCAGTACTTC | CASSQEVGFEQYF | TRBV4-3 | - | - | TRBJ2-7
TGTGCCAGCAGCTTAAGTTGGCAGAGCTACGAGCAGTACTTC | CASSLSWQSYEQYF | TRBV11-2 | many | - | TRBJ2-7
TGTGCCAGCAGCTTGGAGGGCGTGAACACTGAAGCTTTCTTT | CASSLEGVNTEAFF | TRBV5-6 | - | - | TRBJ1-1
TGTGCCACCAGTGGGGGGGAGACCGGGGAGCTGTTTTTT | CATSGGETGELFF | TRBV24-1 | few | - | TRBJ2-2
TGTGCCAGCAGCTGGACAGCGAATGAAGCTTTCTTT | CASSWTANEAFF | TRBV7-9 | many | - | TRBJ1-1
TGTGCCAGCAGCCCCGTTGCCCGTCACACTGAAGCTTTCTTT | CASSPVARHTEAFF | TRBV9 | - | - | TRBJ1-1